This T cell receptor (beta chain) is drawn from a study of beta chain features in type 1 diabetes. The germline CDR1 and CDR2 sequences are SGHTA and FQGNSA. Trimming pared 5 bases from V and 4 bases from J, leaving 27 bases between. This CDR3 spans 18 amino acids. The authors reverse transcribed all of the isolated RNA, so sequencing captured expressed TCRB transcripts. The method was immunoSEQ multiplex PCR; TCRdb's version includes in-frame clones alone and lacks a portion of them. The table shows approximately 38,000 clones, with 64% occurring only once. Purity of each sorted population was above 95%.

The rearrangement uses TRBV7-2 and TRBJ2-7; a weak D match, TRBD2 (7 bases). The receptor was derived from a woman aged 25-40 years in good health. The sequenced sample consisted of Tregs from blood. In DNA form, the CDR3 reads TGTGCCAGCAGCCCCCCCCCAAACAGGGCGGGAGTTAGGTACGAGCAGTACTTC. Its translation: CASSPPPNRAGVRYEQYF.